These 27 T cell receptor beta chains were all obtained from the same sample, sequenced in a study of shared clonotypes between healthy human individuals. Sequencing was performed with immunoSEQ multiplex PCR; in TCRdb, only in-frame clones are kept and a portion is missing. The sample contains some 2.3 million clones, 85% to 95% of which appear only once. The sample consisted of naive CD4+ T cells from PBMCs. The subset is: CD45RA+ positively selected. These receptors were taken from a man aged 18 to 35 in good health. Some clones in this sample may be carry-over from other donors' samples.

The V and J genes are TRBV6-5 and TRBJ2-1; 9 positions match TRBD2. Germline CDR1 and CDR2: MNHEY and SVGAGI. The CDR3 loop spans 16 amino acids. Trimming cost V 2 bases and J 0 bases; bases outside gene matches: 2. The CDR3 coding sequence is TGTGCCAGCAGTTACATTAGCGGGAGCTCCTACAATGAGCAGTTCTTC. Translating it yields CASSYISGSSYNEQFF.

The gene calls are TRBV5-1 and TRBJ2-5; TRBD1 is a possible D gene (6 bases). The CDR3 runs to 15 residues. The V end was cut by 3 bases, the J end by 7 bases, with 19 bases between. Germline lookup yields CDR1 SGHRS and CDR2 YFSETQ. This CDR3 is CASSWDNGIRGTQYF. The CDR3 region has the DNA TGCGCCAGCAGCTGGGACAACGGGATTAGGGGGACCCAGTACTTC.

This chain uses TRBV18 with TRBJ2-3; D tentatively fits TRBD1 or TRBD2 (5 bases each). With 3 bases removed from V and 2 bases from J, the gap between germline ends came to 12 bases. The CDR3 totals 15 residues. Germline CDR1 reads KGHSH; CDR2 reads LQKENI. CDR3 protein: CASSPGASNTDTQYF. CDR3 DNA sequence: TGTGCCAGCTCACCCGGGGCTTCGAACACAGATACGCAGTATTTT.

The J gene is TRBJ2-7, the V gene TRBV28; D tentatively fits TRBD1 or TRBD2 (5 bases each). CDR1 and CDR2 from the germline V gene are MDHEN and SYDVKM. This CDR3 has 16 amino acids. The V end lost 8 bases, the J end lost 4 bases, and 24 bases lay between the germline ends. The CDR3 region is CASLPATGPQAYEQYF. As DNA, the CDR3 is TGTGCCAGCCTTCCCGCTACGGGACCGCAGGCATACGAGCAGTACTTC.

Notes on this clone: This sample also contains other DNA sequences that code for the same CDR3. V gene TRBV6-5 combines with J gene TRBJ2-1; D may be TRBD2 (5 bases). Germline V gives CDR1 MNHEY, CDR2 SVGAGI. The CDR3 length is 15 residues. Deletions cut 0 bases from V and 0 bases from J, with 6 bases between. CDR3 bases: TGTGCCAGCAGTTACTCAGGGAGCTCCTACAATGAGCAGTTCTTC. Residues: CASSYSGSSYNEQFF.

The V gene is TRBV19, the J gene TRBJ2-7, with 11 bases identical to TRBD1. Germline values: CDR1 LNHDA, CDR2 SQIVND (reference sequence). This CDR3 contains 15 residues. V shed 4 bases and J 3 bases; nucleotides not matched to a gene: 5. CDR3 region: CASSKGQGGNYEQYF. CDR3 bases: TGTGCCAGTAGTAAGGGACAGGGGGGGAACTACGAGCAGTACTTC.

The chain recombines TRBV10-3 with TRBJ1-1; perhaps TRBD1 as D (5 bases). The CDR3 runs 16 residues. V was clipped by 3 bases and J by 7 bases, with 21 bases between them. Germline values: CDR1 ENHRY, CDR2 SYGVKD. As DNA, the CDR3 is TGTGCCATCAGTGAAGAACCCGGGGCGAAAAGGTTTGAAGCTTTCTTT. Amino acid sequence: CAISEEPGAKRFEAFF.

This chain uses TRBV25-1 with TRBJ1-2; D call uncertain. The CDR3 has 15 amino acids. From germline, CDR1 is MGHDK and CDR2 SYGVNS. Trimming took 4 bases from V and 3 from J, leaving 15 bases between them. CDR3 in amino acids: CASSARGGPHYGYTF. The CDR3 coding sequence is TGTGCCAGCAGTGCACGGGGAGGCCCCCACTATGGCTACACCTTC.

This chain joins TRBV7-2 and TRBJ1-1, with a possible D match to TRBD1 (6 bases). V shed 1 base and J shed 5 bases, with 17 bases lying between them. The CDR3 is made up of 16 amino acids. CDR1 is SGHTA and CDR2 is FQGNSA in the germline V gene. This CDR3 reads CASSLGPVGGRTEAFF. In DNA, the CDR3 is TGTGCCAGCAGCTTAGGCCCAGTCGGGGGGCGGACTGAAGCTTTCTTT.

The chain couples TRBV6-5 to TRBJ2-3; D ambiguous. The length of the CDR3 is 15 residues. In germline, CDR1 is MNHEY, CDR2 SVGAGI. V dropped 6 bases and J dropped 0 bases, with 13 bases sitting between them. In nucleotides, the CDR3 is TGTGCCAGCAGCCCACGAAGAGTTAGCACAGATACGCAGTATTTT. Protein product: CASSPRRVSTDTQYF.

V is TRBV5-4 and J is TRBJ1-3, with 7 bases identical to TRBD1. The CDR3 spans 15 residues. Germline V CDR1 and CDR2: SGHNT, YYREEE (reference sequence). With V trimmed by 5 bases and J by 2 bases, 7 bases remained unmatched. The CDR3 region is CASSRDSLPGNTIYF. CDR3 sequence (DNA): TGTGCCAGCAGTCGGGACAGTCTGCCTGGAAACACCATATATTTT.

This chain uses TRBV7-2 with TRBJ2-3, with D unresolved. Germline CDR1 SGHTA, CDR2 FQGNSA. The length of the CDR3 is 14 residues. V lost 2 bases and J 3 bases, leaving 9 bases between the germline ends. The CDR3 nucleotides read TGTGCCAGCAGCTTATTGTTGTTGACAGATACGCAGTATTTT. Residues: CASSLLLLTDTQYF.

The chain is built from TRBV5-4 and TRBJ2-3; 11 bases line up with TRBD2. This CDR3 comprises 16 residues. V gave up 4 bases and J gave up 0 bases; unmatched junction bases: 4. CDR1 is SGHNT and CDR2 is YYREEE in the germline V gene (reference sequence). For the CDR3, the DNA is TGTGCCAGCAGCCCGACTAGCGGGACTAGCACAGATACGCAGTATTTT. Protein sequence: CASSPTSGTSTDTQYF.

The V gene is TRBV4-2, the J gene TRBJ1-1; D uncertain. The V gene's germline CDR1 is LGHNA and CDR2 YNFKEQ. The CDR3 is 16 amino acids. Trimming cost V 0 bases and J 7 bases, with 18 bases left between them. Here the CDR3 DNA reads TGTGCCAGCAGCCAAGATTACAAAGTTTGGTACGGTGAAGCTTTCTTT. The encoded protein is CASSQDYKVWYGEAFF.

This sequence joins TRBV11-2 and TRBJ2-1, with 12 bases matching TRBD2. CDR1 and CDR2 from the germline V gene are SGHAT and FQNNGV. The CDR3 totals 15 residues. Trimming cost V 5 bases and J 10 bases; bases outside gene matches: 9. DNA of the CDR3: TGTGCCAGCAGCGCGACTAGCGGGGGAAGTTGGGAGCAGTTCTTC. This translates into CASSATSGGSWEQFF.

The V call is TRBV21-1, the J call TRBJ1-2. TRBV21-1 is recorded as a pseudogene. This CDR3 region has 16 residues. In nucleotides, the CDR3 is TGTGCCAGCAGCAAAGGAGGGGAAGGAGGGGCAGGTGGCTACACCTTC. Translating it yields CASSKGGEGGAGGYTF.

The chain has TRBV2 and TRBJ2-3; tentative D call: TRBD1 (6 bases). Trimming shortened V by 6 bases and J by 1 base, and 17 bases separated the two germline ends. CDR1 is SNHLY and CDR2 is FYNNEI in the germline V gene. The CDR3 is 16 residues long. The DNA of the CDR3 is TGTGCCAGCAGCGACGGGACAAACCGCCGCACAGATACGCAGTATTTT. Its translation: CASSDGTNRRTDTQYF.

The chain links TRBV27 to TRBJ1-5; possibly TRBD1 for D (5 bases). The CDR3 has 12 amino acids. Germline assignment: CDR1 MNHEY and CDR2 SMNVEV (reference sequence). V lost 7 bases to trimming and J lost 6 bases, with 10 bases between them. CDR3 sequence reads: CASTTGGQPQHF. The CDR3 nucleotides read TGTGCCAGCACTACCGGGGGTCAGCCCCAGCATTTT.

The chain carries TRBV10-3 and TRBJ2-7; 9 nucleotides match TRBD1. The CDR3 contains 12 residues. Looked up from germline, CDR1 is ENHRY and CDR2 is SYGVKD. The V and J ends lost 8 bases and 5 bases, in that order; junction bases with no gene match: 4. The CDR3 DNA reads as TGTGCCATCGGGGACAGGGATCACGAGCAGTACTTC. Translated, it gives CAIGDRDHEQYF.

This chain connects TRBV18 to TRBJ2-1, with D unresolved. In germline, CDR1 is KGHSH, CDR2 LQKENI. The V and J ends lost 4 bases and 3 bases respectively, with 10 bases between them. CDR3 length: 14 residues. The CDR3 sequence: CASSLNTGYNEQFF. The DNA for the CDR3 is TGTGCCAGCTCACTAAACACCGGCTACAATGAGCAGTTCTTC.

DNA for the CDR3: TGTGCCAGCAGGTCGACTAGCGGGGGAATCACAGATACGCAGTATTTT. It specifies CASRSTSGGITDTQYF. The chain links TRBV28 to TRBJ2-3; 12 nucleotides agree with TRBD2. V shed 6 bases, J shed 2 bases, and the junction held 6 bases outside the gene matches. Germline CDR1 is MDHEN and CDR2 is SYDVKM. The CDR3 is 16 residues long.

V usage is TRBV5-5 and J usage is TRBJ1-1; 7 bases agree with TRBD1. Germline CDR1 and CDR2: SGHKS and YYEKEE (reference sequence). V shed 2 bases and J 7 bases; nucleotides not matched to a gene: 2. The CDR3 is 12 residues long. In DNA, the CDR3 is TGTGCCAGCAGCTTAAACAGGGGTGAAGCTTTCTTT. Amino acid sequence: CASSLNRGEAFF.

About this clone: At the DNA level, this CDR3 is encoded by other sequences in the same sample as well. This rearrangement joins TRBV7-2 to TRBJ2-1; tentatively, D is TRBD2 (6 bases). Trimming took 1 base from V and 3 from J, leaving 7 bases between them. This CDR3 contains 14 residues. CDR1 and CDR2 from the germline V gene are SGHTA and FQGNSA. CDR3 nucleotide sequence: TGTGCCAGCAGCTTAGACGGGAGCTACAATGAGCAGTTCTTC. Translated: CASSLDGSYNEQFF.

A word on this clone: The sample carries other DNA sequences with the same CDR3. The chain employs TRBV6-5 and TRBJ2-7; D may be TRBD1 (5 bases). Per the germline V gene, CDR1 is MNHEY and CDR2 is SVGAGI. V lost 2 bases and J 1 base, leaving 12 bases between the germline ends. The CDR3 contains 15 residues. In DNA form, the CDR3 reads TGTGCCAGCAGTTACCGAGACAGACGGTCCTACGAGCAGTACTTC. Its translation: CASSYRDRRSYEQYF.

The chain recombines TRBV7-2 with TRBJ2-1; 9 nucleotides match TRBD2. The CDR3 sequence is 17 residues long. Looked up from germline, CDR1 is SGHTA and CDR2 is FQGNSA. The trim removed 1 base at V and 0 bases at J, leaving 4 bases unmatched. This chain's CDR3 is CASSLVGLASSYNEQFF. CDR3 DNA: TGTGCCAGCAGCTTAGTGGGACTAGCAAGCTCCTACAATGAGCAGTTCTTC. Using reference TRBV7-2 and TRBJ2-1 for the parts outside the CDR3, the full variable domain is GAGVSQSPSNKVTEKGKDVELRCDPISGHTALYWYRQSLGQGLEFLIYFQGNSAPDKSGLPSDRFSAERTGGSVSTLTIQRTQQEDSAVYLCASSLVGLASSYNEQFFGPGTRLTVL.

The chain uses TRBV7-6 and TRBJ2-5; D gene ambiguous. Germline V gene sequence: CDR1 SGHVS, CDR2 FNYEAQ. The CDR3 runs to 13 residues. Trimming stripped 5 bases from V and 9 bases from J, with 16 bases between. This CDR3 is CASSPLADRAQYF. The CDR3, as DNA: TGTGCCAGCAGCCCACTGGCGGATCGCGCCCAGTACTTC.

This chain links TRBV5-1 with TRBJ2-7, with TRBD2 matching 7 bases. CDR1 is SGHRS and CDR2 is YFSETQ in the germline V gene. This CDR3 is 18 amino acids long. V was pared by 7 bases and J by 5 bases, with 24 bases of the junction left unmatched. For the CDR3, the DNA is TGCGCCAGCCAGCAGCGAGCGGGCGTGTGGGAGGGCCGAAACGAGCAGTACTTC. Translation: CASQQRAGVWEGRNEQYF.